This T cell receptor beta chain was retrieved from a study of T cell changes during pregnancy in multiple sclerosis. The CDR3 loop spans 13 amino acids. Germline-derived CDR1 and CDR2 are SGHNT and YYREEE (reference sequence). Trimming stripped 1 base from V and 5 bases from J, with 10 bases between. TCRdb keeps only in-frame clones here, not all; method: immunoSEQ multiplex PCR. The profile covers 25,000 to 35,000 clones, with 90% appearing a single time and about 4.5% taken by the ten largest. This material consisted of CD8+ T cells from peripheral blood mononuclear cells, taken in the second trimester of pregnancy. The sequence was collected from a female donor with multiple sclerosis, enrolled in a pregnancy study. The gene calls are TRBV5-4 and TRBJ2-7; D perhaps matches TRBD2 (6 bases). This CDR3 is CASSLRSSDEQYF. The CDR3 bases are TGTGCCAGCAGCTTGAGGTCTAGCGACGAGCAGTACTTC.